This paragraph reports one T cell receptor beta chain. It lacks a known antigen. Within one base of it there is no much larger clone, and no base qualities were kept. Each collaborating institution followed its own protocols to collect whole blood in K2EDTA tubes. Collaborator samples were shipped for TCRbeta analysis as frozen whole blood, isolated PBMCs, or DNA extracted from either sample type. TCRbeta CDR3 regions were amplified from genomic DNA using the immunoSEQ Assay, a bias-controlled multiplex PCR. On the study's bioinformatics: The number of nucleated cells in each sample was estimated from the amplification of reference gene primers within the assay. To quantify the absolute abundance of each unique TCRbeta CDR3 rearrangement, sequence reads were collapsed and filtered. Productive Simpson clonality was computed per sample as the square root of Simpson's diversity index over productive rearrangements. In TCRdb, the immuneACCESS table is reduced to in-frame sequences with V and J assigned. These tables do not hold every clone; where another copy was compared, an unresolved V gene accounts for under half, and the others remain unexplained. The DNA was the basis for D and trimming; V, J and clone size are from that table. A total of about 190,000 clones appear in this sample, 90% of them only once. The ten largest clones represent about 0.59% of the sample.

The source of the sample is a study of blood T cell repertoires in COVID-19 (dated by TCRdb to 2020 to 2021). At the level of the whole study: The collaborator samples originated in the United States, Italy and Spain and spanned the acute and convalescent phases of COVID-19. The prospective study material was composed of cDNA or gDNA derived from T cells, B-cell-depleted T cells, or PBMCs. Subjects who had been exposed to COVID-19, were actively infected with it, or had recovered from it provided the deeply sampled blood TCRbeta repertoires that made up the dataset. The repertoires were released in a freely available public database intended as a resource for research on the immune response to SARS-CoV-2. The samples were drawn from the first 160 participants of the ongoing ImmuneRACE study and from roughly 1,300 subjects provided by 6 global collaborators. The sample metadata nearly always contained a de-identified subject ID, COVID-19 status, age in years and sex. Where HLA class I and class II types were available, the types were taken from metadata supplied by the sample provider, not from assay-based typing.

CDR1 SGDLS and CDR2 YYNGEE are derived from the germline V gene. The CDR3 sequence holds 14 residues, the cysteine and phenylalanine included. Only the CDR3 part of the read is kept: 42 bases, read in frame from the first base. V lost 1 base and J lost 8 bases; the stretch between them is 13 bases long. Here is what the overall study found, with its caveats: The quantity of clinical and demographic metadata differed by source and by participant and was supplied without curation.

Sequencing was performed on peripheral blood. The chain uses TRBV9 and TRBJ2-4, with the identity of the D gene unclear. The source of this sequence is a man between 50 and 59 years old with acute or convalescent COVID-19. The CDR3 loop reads CASSVKATVDIQYF. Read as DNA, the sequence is TGTGCCAGCAGCGTAAAAGCCACAGTAGACATTCAGTACTTC.